The 12 T cell receptor beta chains below come from one sample, sequenced in a study of CD8 T cells in ankylosing spondylitis (dated by TCRdb to 2017 to 2019). Overall results and qualifications from the work: Blood from ankylosing spondylitis patients appeared to be characterized by a TCR beta motif made up of several highly homologous amino acid variants.

These TCRs' antigens remain unknown. The method was 5' RACE. The sequencer was an Illumina HiSeq 2500. The raw public data were reprocessed by TCRdb itself: fastp quality trimming at Q25, MiXCR clonotype calling, in-frame beta chains only. Every distinct CDR3 protein forms one entry, paired with its most common genes and DNA. For this sample there are about 420,000 distinct CDR3 sequences; about a fifth appear just once. The ten largest make up 15% to 20% of the sample. The sequenced sample consisted of blood, either unsorted or a sorted T cell fraction (not recorded which). These receptors were taken from a male donor with ankylosing spondylitis.

This clonotype has a handful of counts. V usage is TRBV5-1 and J usage is TRBJ1-5; D perhaps matches TRBD1 (5 bases). Per germline, CDR1 SGHRS and CDR2 YFSETQ. The CDR3 is made up of 15 amino acids. The ends were cut back, 0 bases at V and 5 bases at J, with 12 bases in the middle. CDR3 amino acids: CASSLDGQGDQPQHF. CDR3 sequence (DNA): TGCGCCAGCAGCTTGGATGGCCAGGGTGATCAGCCCCAGCATTTT.

The chain carries TRBV24-1 and TRBJ2-3; D is undetermined. CDR1 is KGHDR, CDR2 SFDVKD, per germline. This CDR3 has 17 amino acids. V shed 2 bases and J shed 0 bases, with 14 bases lying between them. CDR3 region: CATSDSHTKSSTDTQYF. In DNA, the CDR3 is TGTGCCACCAGTGATTCGCACACGAAATCTAGCACAGATACGCAGTATTTT.

This clonotype has a count of ten or more. The V gene is TRBV10-3, the J gene TRBJ1-1; TRBD1 matches at 8 bases. This CDR3 is 17 amino acids long. CDR1 ENHRY and CDR2 SYGVKD come from the germline V gene. J lost 7 bases, V lost 4 bases, and 17 bases had no gene match. CDR3 loop: CAISVTQTGAKDREAFF. Here the CDR3 DNA reads TGTGCCATCAGTGTAACCCAGACAGGGGCGAAGGATCGTGAAGCTTTCTTT.

This clonotype showed up just a few times. The chain couples TRBV20-1 to TRBJ1-2, with D perhaps matching TRBD1 (5 bases). The CDR3 sequence is 14 residues long. The V and J ends lost 5 bases and 0 bases respectively, with 13 bases between them. Germline V lookup: CDR1 DFQATT, CDR2 SNEGSKA (reference sequence). The CDR3, as DNA: TGCAGTGCTTCCCGAGACAGAGCTAACTATGGCTACACCTTC. Translating it yields CSASRDRANYGYTF.

The chain uses TRBV6-1 and TRBJ2-6; D might be TRBD2 (5 bases). The CDR3 length is 15 residues. V was pared by 2 bases and J by 3 bases, with 8 bases between. Looked up from germline, CDR1 is MNHNS and CDR2 is SASEGT. The CDR3 spells CASSERGYGANVLTF. The CDR3 nucleotides are TGTGCCAGCAGTGAACGGGGTTATGGGGCCAACGTCCTGACTTTC.

There are a few counts of this clonotype. The chain links TRBV18 to TRBJ2-1, with a weak D call TRBD2 (6 bases). Germline CDR1 is KGHSH and CDR2 is LQKENI. The length of the CDR3 is 14 residues. Trimming shortened V by 5 bases and J by 5 bases, and 13 bases separated the two germline ends. The CDR3 nucleotides read TGTGCCAGCTCAGCTACCGGGAGAAACAATGAGCAGTTCTTC. Residues: CASSATGRNNEQFF.

This clonotype has more than one count but fewer than ten. V and J are TRBV7-9 and TRBJ2-3, with 10 bases lining up with TRBD2. V lost 5 bases and J lost 5; bases outside the gene matches: 4. Germline V gene sequence: CDR1 SEHNR, CDR2 FQNEAQ (reference sequence). The CDR3 loop spans 14 amino acids. The CDR3 DNA is TGTGCCAGCAGCCAACGACTAGCGGGAGATACGCAGTATTTT. Amino acid sequence: CASSQRLAGDTQYF.

This clonotype was seen only a few times. J is TRBJ2-2 and V is TRBV11-2; D not certain. The CDR3 sequence is 15 residues long. The germline CDR1 and CDR2 sequences are SGHAT and FQNNGV. Trimming shortened V by 0 bases and J by 5 bases, and 10 bases separated the two germline ends. The CDR3 here is CASSLDRGRTGELFF. CDR3 coding DNA: TGTGCCAGCAGCTTAGATCGCGGCCGGACCGGGGAGCTGTTTTTT. Variable domain in full (rest from reference TRBV11-2 and TRBJ2-2): EAGVAQSPRYKIIEKRQSVAFWCNPISGHATLYWYQQILGQGPKLLIQFQNNGVVDDSQLPKDRFSAERLKGVDSTLKIQPAKLEDSAVYLCASSLDRGRTGELFFGEGSRLTVL.

This chain joins TRBV6-1 and TRBJ2-7; D perhaps matches TRBD1 (6 bases). V gave up 10 bases and J gave up 0 bases, with 16 bases separating them. CDR3 size: 14 residues. From germline, CDR1 is MNHNS and CDR2 SASEGT. CDR3 bases: TGTGCCACCCTGCGGCAGGGGAGCTCCTACGAGCAGTACTTC. It yields the protein CATLRQGSSYEQYF.

This clonotype occurred a few times. The V and J genes are TRBV7-8 and TRBJ2-7; perhaps TRBD2 as D (6 bases). The germline V and J ends were trimmed by 1 base and 1 base, with 11 bases remaining between them. The CDR3 contains 15 residues. Germline CDR1 is SGHVS and CDR2 is FQNEAQ. The CDR3 nucleotides are TGTGCCAGCAGCTTAGTGGGACTGCGTTCCTACGAGCAGTACTTC. This codes for CASSLVGLRSYEQYF.

V is TRBV3-1 and J is TRBJ2-1; D uncertain. This CDR3 spans 15 amino acids. V shed 4 bases and J shed 0 bases, with 10 bases lying between them. Germline V CDR1 and CDR2: LGHDT, YNNKEL (reference sequence). CDR3 amino acids: CASSLDFSSYNEQFF. The DNA for the CDR3 is TGTGCCAGCAGCCTCGACTTCAGCTCCTACAATGAGCAGTTCTTC.

The rearrangement joins TRBV9 to TRBJ2-7; TRBD2 agrees at 13 bases. Germline loops: CDR1 SGDLS, CDR2 YYNGEE. The CDR3 covers 16 residues. Unmatched junction bases numbered 3, after V lost 1 base and J lost 2 bases. The CDR3 sequence is CASSVMGTSGTYEQYF. CDR3 in DNA: TGTGCCAGCAGCGTAATGGGGACTAGCGGGACCTACGAGCAGTACTTC. The variable domain in full, with the rest retrieved from reference TRBV9 and TRBJ2-7, is DSGVTQTPKHLITATGQRVTLRCSPRSGDLSVYWYQQSLDQGLQFLIQYYNGEERAKGNILERFSAQQFPDLHSELNLSSLELGDSALYFCASSVMGTSGTYEQYFGPGTRLTVT.